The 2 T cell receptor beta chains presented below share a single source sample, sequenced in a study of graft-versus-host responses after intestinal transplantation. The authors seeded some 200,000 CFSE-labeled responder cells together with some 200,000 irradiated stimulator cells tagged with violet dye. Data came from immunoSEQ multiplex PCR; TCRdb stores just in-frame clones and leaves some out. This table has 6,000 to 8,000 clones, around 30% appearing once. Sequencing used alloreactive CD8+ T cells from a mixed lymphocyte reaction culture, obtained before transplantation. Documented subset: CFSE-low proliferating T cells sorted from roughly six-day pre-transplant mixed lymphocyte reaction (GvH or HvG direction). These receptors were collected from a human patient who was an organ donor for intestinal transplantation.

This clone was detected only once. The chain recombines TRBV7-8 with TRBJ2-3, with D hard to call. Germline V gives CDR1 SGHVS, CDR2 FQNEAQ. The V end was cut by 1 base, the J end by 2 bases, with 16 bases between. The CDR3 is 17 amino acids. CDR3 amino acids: CASSLVLVWADTDTQYF. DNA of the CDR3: TGTGCCAGCAGCTTAGTTCTGGTGTGGGCGGACACAGATACGCAGTATTTT.

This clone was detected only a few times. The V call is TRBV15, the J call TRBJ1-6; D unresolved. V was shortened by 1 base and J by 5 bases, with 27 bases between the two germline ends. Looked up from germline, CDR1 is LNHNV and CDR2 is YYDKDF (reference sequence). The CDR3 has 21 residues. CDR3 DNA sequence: TGTGCCACCAGCAGAGTGGTTGGACCGCATGCCCCCAAAACTGATAATTCACCCCTCCACTTT. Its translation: CATSRVVGPHAPKTDNSPLHF.